Below, 31 T cell receptor beta chains from the same sample are listed, as sequenced in a study of T cells expressing NK-cell markers. TCRdb processed the 5' RACE reads again and assigns one entry to each CDR3 protein, with no DNA. This table holds about 150,000 distinct CDR3 sequences. The sample was blood T cells: a sorted CD56 or NKG2C T cell subset, CD4+ or CD8+ T cells, or bulk PBMC T cells (not recorded which). The receptors derive from a woman aged 45 to 65 in good health.

V gene TRBV5-1 combines with J gene TRBJ2-2; TCRdb lists TRBD1, though no DNA is available to test this call. The germline gives CDR1 SGHRS, CDR2 YFSETQ. The CDR3 extends over 16 amino acids. The CDR3 sequence: CASSLRTGLNTGELFF.

The genes are TRBV3-1 and TRBJ1-1. CDR1 is LGHDT and CDR2 is YNNKEL in the germline V gene (reference sequence). The CDR3 consists of 13 residues. CDR3 in amino acids: CASSPIGSTEAFF.

The CDR3 region is CASSPYTSGRADTDTQYF. The chain is built from TRBV7-8 and TRBJ2-3; TCRdb's assignment of TRBD2 cannot be checked, as there is no DNA. The CDR3 consists of 18 residues. Looked up from germline, CDR1 is SGHVS and CDR2 is FQNEAQ. The full variable domain, completed using reference TRBV7-8 and TRBJ2-3, is GAGVSQSPRYKVAKRGQDVALRCDPISGHVSLFWYQQALGQGPEFLTYFQNEAQLDKSGLPSDRFFAERPEGSVSTLKIQRTQQEDSAVYLCASSPYTSGRADTDTQYFGPGTRLTVL.

The chain has TRBV9 and TRBJ2-1; lacking DNA, the TRBD2 call made by TCRdb goes unchecked. CDR1 and CDR2 (germline): SGDLS, YYNGEE. The CDR3 extends over 16 amino acids. The CDR3 here is CASSVVFTSGIYEQFF.

This chain links TRBV13 with TRBJ1-1. CDR1 PRHDT and CDR2 FYEKMQ come from the germline V gene (reference sequence). This CDR3 has 14 amino acids. CDR3 sequence: CASSYEVFSTEAFF.

This chain uses TRBV5-5 with TRBJ2-2; TCRdb's D call of TRBD2 is untestable without DNA. This CDR3 spans 17 amino acids. CDR1 and CDR2 (germline): SGHKS, YYEKEE (reference sequence). This CDR3 reads CASSLDGGRIPTGELFF.

V usage is TRBV7-9 and J usage is TRBJ1-1; TCRdb's assignment of TRBD1 cannot be checked, as there is no DNA. The CDR3 spans 17 residues. Germline lookup yields CDR1 SEHNR and CDR2 FQNEAQ (reference sequence). CDR3 protein: CASRATGAGHKNTEAFF.

This sequence joins TRBV27 and TRBJ1-1; TCRdb gives TRBD1 as the D gene, but with no DNA this cannot be confirmed. There are 13 residues in the CDR3. Germline CDR1 reads MNHEY; CDR2 reads SMNVEV (reference sequence). CDR3 sequence: CASSFGPGTEAFF.

This rearrangement joins TRBV11-3 to TRBJ2-3; TCRdb's D gene call, TRBD1, goes unchecked for lack of DNA. This CDR3 has 19 amino acids. Germline V gene lookup returns CDR1 SGHNT and CDR2 YENEEA. The chain's CDR3 is CASSLGEQGTFSPTDTQYF. Drawing the rest from reference TRBV11-3 and TRBJ2-3, the complete variable domain is EAGVVQSPRYKIIEKKQPVAFWCNPISGHNTLYWYLQNLGQGPELLIRYENEEAVDDSQLPKDRFSAERLKGVDSTLKIQPAELGDSAVYLCASSLGEQGTFSPTDTQYFGPGTRLTVL.

V usage is TRBV12-3 or TRBV12-4 and J usage is TRBJ2-2; TCRdb proposes TRBD2, but this gene call is untestable without DNA. The CDR3 sequence is 15 residues long. CDR3 sequence: CASEIISGDTRELFF.

The gene calls are TRBV7-9 and TRBJ2-1; TCRdb proposes TRBD2, but this gene call is untestable without DNA. The CDR3 is 16 residues long. CDR1 is SEHNR, CDR2 FQNEAQ, per germline (reference sequence). The CDR3 region is CASSPSSGRGWNEQFF.

The genes are TRBV4-1 and TRBJ2-5; TCRdb calls TRBD2, which cannot be checked without DNA. Germline CDR1 MGHRA, CDR2 YSYEKL. The CDR3 has 13 amino acids. The CDR3 here is CASSPAVGETQYF.

This chain connects TRBV19 to TRBJ2-1. The CDR3 runs 17 residues. CDR1 LNHDA and CDR2 SQIVND come from the germline V gene (reference sequence). The CDR3 sequence: CASSIDKTGAAYNEQFF.

The rearrangement uses TRBV29-1 and TRBJ2-1; no DNA is available, so the TRBD2 call from TCRdb remains unchecked. The length of the CDR3 is 15 residues. The germline CDR1 and CDR2 sequences are SQVTM and ANQGSEA. This CDR3 is CSVEDPSWRPNEQFF.

This chain connects TRBV6-1 to TRBJ2-2; absent DNA, TCRdb's TRBD2 call cannot be checked. Germline values: CDR1 MNHNS, CDR2 SASEGT. The CDR3 consists of 15 residues. CDR3 amino acids: CASSDRGSHTGELFF.

The rearrangement joins TRBV30 to TRBJ1-1. Per germline, CDR1 GTSNPN and CDR2 SVGIG (reference sequence). The CDR3 loop spans 13 amino acids. The CDR3 spells CAWRGQMNTEAFF.

This sequence joins TRBV20-1 and TRBJ2-1; checking the TCRdb D call of TRBD2 is not possible without DNA. CDR1 is DFQATT, CDR2 SNEGSKA, per germline (reference sequence). The CDR3 runs to 15 residues. This chain's CDR3 is CSASSSGGKYNEQFF.

The gene calls are TRBV7-9 and TRBJ2-7; TCRdb reports TRBD1, a call that lacks DNA to check it against. The germline gives CDR1 SEHNR, CDR2 FQNEAQ (reference sequence). The CDR3 runs 16 residues. CDR3 sequence: CASSSTGGGARYEQYF.

The V and J genes are TRBV30 and TRBJ2-1; TCRdb lists TRBD2, though no DNA is available to test this call. Looked up from germline, CDR1 is GTSNPN and CDR2 is SVGIG (reference sequence). The CDR3 runs 13 residues. Here the CDR3 reads CAWKLAEINEQFF.

The chain uses TRBV7-7 and TRBJ2-1. The CDR3 is 13 residues long. The germline V gene has CDR1 SSHAT and CDR2 FNYEAQ (reference sequence). Here the CDR3 reads CASSLDSNNEQFF. The whole variable domain, remainder taken from reference TRBV7-7 and TRBJ2-1, is GAGVSQSPRYKVTKRGQDVTLRCDPISSHATLYWYQQALGQGPEFLTYFNYEAQPDKSGLPSDRFSAERPEGSISTLTIQRTEQRDSAMYRCASSLDSNNEQFFGPGTRLTVL.

The chain employs TRBV7-9 and TRBJ2-2; TCRdb outputs TRBD2, but without DNA this stays unchecked. Germline CDR1 and CDR2: SEHNR and FQNEAQ (reference sequence). This CDR3 is built from 16 residues. CDR3 sequence: CASSFESSGYTGELFF. Looking up the rest from reference TRBV7-9 and TRBJ2-2 gives the full variable domain: DTGVSQNPRHKITKRGQNVTFRCDPISEHNRLYWYRQTLGQGPEFLTYFQNEAQLEKSRLLSDRFSAERPKGSFSTLEIQRTEQGDSAMYLCASSFESSGYTGELFFGEGSRLTVL.

The rearrangement joins TRBV12-5 to TRBJ2-5; the D call from TCRdb, TRBD1, cannot be confirmed without DNA. CDR3 length: 17 residues. Germline values: CDR1 LGHNT, CDR2 FRNRAP. The chain's CDR3 is CASGLLGVIIRVETQYF.

The chain uses TRBV5-1 and TRBJ1-2; TCRdb reports TRBD1, a call that lacks DNA to check it against. CDR1 is SGHRS, CDR2 YFSETQ, per germline. This CDR3 has 13 amino acids. CDR3 amino acids: CASSRQGVDGYTF.

V and J are TRBV27 and TRBJ2-3; TCRdb indicates TRBD1, and absent DNA this call remains unverified. The CDR3 contains 16 residues. CDR1 is MNHEY and CDR2 is SMNVEV in the germline V gene (reference sequence). This CDR3 reads CASSLSGTGYTDTQYF.

The chain employs TRBV4-2 and TRBJ2-5. The CDR3 spans 11 residues. Germline CDR1 is LGHNA and CDR2 is YNFKEQ. The CDR3 loop reads CASGAGETQYF.

The J gene is TRBJ2-5, the V gene TRBV24-1; lacking DNA, the TRBD2 call made by TCRdb goes unchecked. There are 13 residues in the CDR3. CDR1 and CDR2 from the germline V gene are KGHDR and SFDVKD. The CDR3 loop reads CATSSPGSGTQYF.

The chain carries TRBV6-5 and TRBJ2-3; without DNA, the TCRdb call of TRBD2 cannot be checked. Germline assignment: CDR1 MNHEY and CDR2 SVGAGI. There are 15 residues in the CDR3. CDR3 sequence reads: CASSLGLAGGDTQYF.

This chain connects TRBV24-1 to TRBJ2-2; the D call of TRBD1 rests on TCRdb alone, since no DNA is present to check it. The CDR3 consists of 16 residues. CDR1 and CDR2 (germline): KGHDR, SFDVKD. The CDR3 reads CATSDFGQGMTGELFF.

This sequence joins TRBV29-1 and TRBJ2-3; TCRdb gives TRBD2 as the D gene, but with no DNA this cannot be confirmed. Germline CDR1 is SQVTM and CDR2 is ANQGSEA. The CDR3 loop spans 16 amino acids. CDR3 region: CSVDEVAGGPGDTQYF.

This sequence joins TRBV27 and TRBJ2-7; TCRdb's D call of TRBD2 is untestable without DNA. Germline lookup yields CDR1 MNHEY and CDR2 SMNVEV (reference sequence). This CDR3 is 11 amino acids long. Here the CDR3 reads CASSSTGEQYF.

The V call is TRBV5-1, the J call TRBJ2-3. The CDR3 has 13 residues. In germline, CDR1 is SGHRS, CDR2 YFSETQ. The CDR3: CASSLSSTDTQYF.